The rows below give T cell receptor beta chains drawn from one sample of a study of CD8+CD57+ T cells in acquired aplastic anemia. MiXCR was run by TCRdb on the reads, yielding one entry per CDR3 protein. This sample yields about 120,000 distinct CDR3 sequences, of which roughly 55% are seen a single time; 29% belongs to the top ten. The sequenced sample was sorted CD4+, CD8+, or CD8+CD57+ T cells (not recorded which) from PBMCs. These receptor sequences come from a human donor with aplastic anemia. Each CDR3 is given with its conserved first and last residue. A D gene is named only where the DNA matches it firmly. Clone size is stated in some rows and not others, as once, few, many or a class when expanded.

cdr3_nt: TGTGCCAGTAGTAGGGTACAGGGGAGGCAAGAGACCCAGTACTTC; cdr3_aa: CASSRVQGRQETQYF; v_call: TRBV19; d_call: .; j_call: TRBJ2-5; clone_size: few
cdr3_nt: TGTGCCAGCAGTTCTTCCTCACTAGCGCTCCAAGAGACCCAGTACTTC; cdr3_aa: CASSSSSLALQETQYF; v_call: TRBV6-5; d_call: TRBD2; j_call: TRBJ2-5; clone_size: many
cdr3_nt: TGCAGTGCTAGAAGGGGCTACAATGAGCAGTTCTTC; cdr3_aa: CSARRGYNEQFF; v_call: TRBV20-1; d_call: .; j_call: TRBJ2-1; clone_size: .
cdr3_nt: TGTGCCAGCAGCGTAGATGGACAGCTCCAAGAGACCCAGTACTTC; cdr3_aa: CASSVDGQLQETQYF; v_call: TRBV9; d_call: .; j_call: TRBJ2-5; clone_size: .
cdr3_nt: TGTGCCAGTTCGACAGGGCTGAGGACTGAAGCTTTCTTT; cdr3_aa: CASSTGLRTEAFF; v_call: TRBV19; d_call: TRBD1; j_call: TRBJ1-1; clone_size: .
cdr3_nt: TGTGCCAGCAGCCACGGGGACAGGGGGGGAGAGCAGTACTTC; cdr3_aa: CASSHGDRGGEQYF; v_call: TRBV5-4; d_call: TRBD1; j_call: TRBJ2-7; clone_size: .
cdr3_nt: TGTGCCAGTTCCTCCGGGACAACGTCCTACGAGCAGTACTTC; cdr3_aa: CASSSGTTSYEQYF; v_call: TRBV25-1; d_call: .; j_call: TRBJ2-7; clone_size: .
cdr3_nt: TGTGCCAGCTCACCACCGGAGGGACAGGACTCCTACGAGCAGTACTTC; cdr3_aa: CASSPPEGQDSYEQYF; v_call: TRBV18; d_call: TRBD1; j_call: TRBJ2-7; clone_size: few
cdr3_nt: TGTGCCACCAGTGATCCACCGACAGGTGATCAGCCCCAGCATTTT; cdr3_aa: CATSDPPTGDQPQHF; v_call: TRBV24-1; d_call: .; j_call: TRBJ1-5; clone_size: .
cdr3_nt: TGTGCCACCAGTGTCGGGACAGGGTCGGGAGAGACCCAGTACTTC; cdr3_aa: CATSVGTGSGETQYF; v_call: TRBV24-1; d_call: TRBD1; j_call: TRBJ2-5; clone_size: .
cdr3_nt: TGTGCCAGCAGCTTTACCGGGACAGGATTCACTGAAGCTTTCTTT; cdr3_aa: CASSFTGTGFTEAFF; v_call: TRBV7-2; d_call: TRBD1; j_call: TRBJ1-1; clone_size: once
cdr3_nt: TGTGCCAGCAGCCCCATAGTCTATAATGAAAAACTGTTTTTT; cdr3_aa: CASSPIVYNEKLFF; v_call: TRBV7-8; d_call: .; j_call: TRBJ1-4; clone_size: .
cdr3_nt: TGCAGCGTTGGGCAGGTGGGGACCGGGGAGCTGTTTTTT; cdr3_aa: CSVGQVGTGELFF; v_call: TRBV29-1; d_call: .; j_call: TRBJ2-2; clone_size: .
cdr3_nt: TGTGCCAGCAGCGAGAACCTTGGCGACGAGCAGTACTTC; cdr3_aa: CASSENLGDEQYF; v_call: TRBV7-6; d_call: .; j_call: TRBJ2-7; clone_size: .
cdr3_nt: TGTGCCAGCAGCTTATCCCCGGGCGGGGGCCTGGCCTACGAGCAGTACTTC; cdr3_aa: CASSLSPGGGLAYEQYF; v_call: TRBV11-2; d_call: .; j_call: TRBJ2-7; clone_size: .
cdr3_nt: TGTGCCAGCAGCTCCCTACCACAGGGCCCATATGGCTACACCTTC; cdr3_aa: CASSSLPQGPYGYTF; v_call: TRBV7-2; d_call: .; j_call: TRBJ1-2; clone_size: .
cdr3_nt: TGTGCCAGCAGCTACCAGGGTACTGGAAACACCATATATTTT; cdr3_aa: CASSYQGTGNTIYF; v_call: TRBV2; d_call: .; j_call: TRBJ1-3; clone_size: .
cdr3_nt: TGTGCCAGCAGTTTAGCGATTAGCGGGGGGGATGAGCAGTACTTC; cdr3_aa: CASSLAISGGDEQYF; v_call: TRBV12-3/TRBV12-4; d_call: TRBD2; j_call: TRBJ2-7; clone_size: .
cdr3_nt: TGTGCCAGCAGCATCCCAGGGGGGACTGAAGCTTTCTTT; cdr3_aa: CASSIPGGTEAFF; v_call: TRBV7-9; d_call: TRBD1; j_call: TRBJ1-1; clone_size: many
cdr3_nt: TGTGCCACCAGCAGAGTAGTCGGCAGGGCCAACACTGAAGCTTTCTTT; cdr3_aa: CATSRVVGRANTEAFF; v_call: TRBV15; d_call: .; j_call: TRBJ1-1; clone_size: few
cdr3_nt: TGTGCCACCAGTGATTTTTCTGGGACAGGGGGTCGGTATGGCTACACCTTC; cdr3_aa: CATSDFSGTGGRYGYTF; v_call: TRBV24-1; d_call: TRBD1; j_call: TRBJ1-2; clone_size: .
cdr3_nt: TGTGCCAGCAGCTTGTCTCGCCAGGGGGACAATGGGCAGTTCTTC; cdr3_aa: CASSLSRQGDNGQFF; v_call: TRBV11-1; d_call: TRBD1; j_call: TRBJ2-1; clone_size: .
cdr3_nt: TGTGCCATCAGTGCGAGGGAGCAGTACTTC; cdr3_aa: CAISAREQYF; v_call: TRBV10-3; d_call: .; j_call: TRBJ2-7; clone_size: .
cdr3_nt: TGTGCCAGCAGCCAGACCCGAGGGGGCCTAAGTGAAAAACTGTTTTTT; cdr3_aa: CASSQTRGGLSEKLFF; v_call: TRBV7-3; d_call: TRBD1; j_call: TRBJ1-4; clone_size: .
cdr3_nt: TGTGCCAGCAGCTTGCTCGAGGCCAATTCACCCCTCCACTTT; cdr3_aa: CASSLLEANSPLHF; v_call: TRBV5-6; d_call: .; j_call: TRBJ1-6; clone_size: .
cdr3_nt: TGTGCCAGCAGCCGGGGGGAGACCCAGTACTTC; cdr3_aa: CASSRGETQYF; v_call: TRBV14; d_call: .; j_call: TRBJ2-5; clone_size: many
cdr3_nt: TGTGCCACCAGCAGAAGGGTTCGGGGGCGTAGGTCCTACGAGCAGTACTTC; cdr3_aa: CATSRRVRGRRSYEQYF; v_call: TRBV15; d_call: .; j_call: TRBJ2-7; clone_size: .
cdr3_nt: TGTGCCAGCAGCTTAGCGCGCTTACTAGCGGGCACCAACAATGAGCAGTTCTTC; cdr3_aa: CASSLARLLAGTNNEQFF; v_call: TRBV11-1; d_call: TRBD2; j_call: TRBJ2-1; clone_size: few
cdr3_nt: TGCAGTGCTAGAGGGGCGGTGGGGGAGCAGTACTTC; cdr3_aa: CSARGAVGEQYF; v_call: TRBV20-1; d_call: .; j_call: TRBJ2-7; clone_size: .
cdr3_nt: TGCGCCAGCAGCTTGAAGACGGTTTATAGCAATCAGCCCCAGCATTTT; cdr3_aa: CASSLKTVYSNQPQHF; v_call: TRBV5-1; d_call: .; j_call: TRBJ1-5; clone_size: many
cdr3_nt: TGTGCCAGCACTCTTAATGCGGCCCTCCACTTT; cdr3_aa: CASTLNAALHF; v_call: TRBV25-1; d_call: .; j_call: TRBJ1-6; clone_size: .
cdr3_nt: TGTGCCAGCAACGCGGTCGGCTCAGATACGCAGTATTTT; cdr3_aa: CASNAVGSDTQYF; v_call: TRBV2; d_call: .; j_call: TRBJ2-3; clone_size: .
cdr3_nt: TGCAGCGCCCTGACCGCTAACTATGGCTACACCTTC; cdr3_aa: CSALTANYGYTF; v_call: TRBV29-1; d_call: .; j_call: TRBJ1-2; clone_size: .
cdr3_nt: TGTGCCAGTAGTATTGTCCCAGGGTCGAATCAGCCCCAGCATTTT; cdr3_aa: CASSIVPGSNQPQHF; v_call: TRBV19; d_call: .; j_call: TRBJ1-5; clone_size: many
cdr3_nt: TGTGCCATCAATGACGGGATCCAAAACAATGAGCAGTTCTTC; cdr3_aa: CAINDGIQNNEQFF; v_call: TRBV10-3; d_call: .; j_call: TRBJ2-1; clone_size: .
cdr3_nt: TGTGCCAGTAGTATAAGCCAACAGATACGGGGCTACACCTTC; cdr3_aa: CASSISQQIRGYTF; v_call: TRBV19; d_call: .; j_call: TRBJ1-2; clone_size: once
cdr3_nt: TGTGCCAGCAGTGATACAGACAAGCAGTTCTTC; cdr3_aa: CASSDTDKQFF; v_call: TRBV7-9; d_call: .; j_call: TRBJ2-1; clone_size: few
cdr3_nt: TGTGCCATCAGTGAGGGGACAGGGGGAAATGAAAAATTGTTTTTT; cdr3_aa: CAISEGTGGNEKLFF; v_call: TRBV10-3; d_call: TRBD1; j_call: TRBJ1-4; clone_size: few
cdr3_nt: TGTGCCAGCAGCTTAGAACAGCCCAATTCACCCCTCCACTTT; cdr3_aa: CASSLEQPNSPLHF; v_call: TRBV7-9; d_call: .; j_call: TRBJ1-6; clone_size: once
cdr3_nt: TGTGCCAGCAGCCCGGGGGGCGACTACGAGCAGTACTTC; cdr3_aa: CASSPGGDYEQYF; v_call: TRBV7-9; d_call: .; j_call: TRBJ2-7; clone_size: many